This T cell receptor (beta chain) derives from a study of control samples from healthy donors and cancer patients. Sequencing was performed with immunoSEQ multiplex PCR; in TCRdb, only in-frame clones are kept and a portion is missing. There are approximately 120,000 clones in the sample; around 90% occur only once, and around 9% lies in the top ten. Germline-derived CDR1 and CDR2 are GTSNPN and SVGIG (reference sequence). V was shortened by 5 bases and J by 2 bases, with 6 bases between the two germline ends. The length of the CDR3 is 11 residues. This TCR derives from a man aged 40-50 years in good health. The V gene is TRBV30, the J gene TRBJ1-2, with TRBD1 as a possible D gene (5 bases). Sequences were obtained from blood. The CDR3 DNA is TGTGCCTGGTCAGGGAACTATGGCTACACCTTC. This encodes CAWSGNYGYTF.